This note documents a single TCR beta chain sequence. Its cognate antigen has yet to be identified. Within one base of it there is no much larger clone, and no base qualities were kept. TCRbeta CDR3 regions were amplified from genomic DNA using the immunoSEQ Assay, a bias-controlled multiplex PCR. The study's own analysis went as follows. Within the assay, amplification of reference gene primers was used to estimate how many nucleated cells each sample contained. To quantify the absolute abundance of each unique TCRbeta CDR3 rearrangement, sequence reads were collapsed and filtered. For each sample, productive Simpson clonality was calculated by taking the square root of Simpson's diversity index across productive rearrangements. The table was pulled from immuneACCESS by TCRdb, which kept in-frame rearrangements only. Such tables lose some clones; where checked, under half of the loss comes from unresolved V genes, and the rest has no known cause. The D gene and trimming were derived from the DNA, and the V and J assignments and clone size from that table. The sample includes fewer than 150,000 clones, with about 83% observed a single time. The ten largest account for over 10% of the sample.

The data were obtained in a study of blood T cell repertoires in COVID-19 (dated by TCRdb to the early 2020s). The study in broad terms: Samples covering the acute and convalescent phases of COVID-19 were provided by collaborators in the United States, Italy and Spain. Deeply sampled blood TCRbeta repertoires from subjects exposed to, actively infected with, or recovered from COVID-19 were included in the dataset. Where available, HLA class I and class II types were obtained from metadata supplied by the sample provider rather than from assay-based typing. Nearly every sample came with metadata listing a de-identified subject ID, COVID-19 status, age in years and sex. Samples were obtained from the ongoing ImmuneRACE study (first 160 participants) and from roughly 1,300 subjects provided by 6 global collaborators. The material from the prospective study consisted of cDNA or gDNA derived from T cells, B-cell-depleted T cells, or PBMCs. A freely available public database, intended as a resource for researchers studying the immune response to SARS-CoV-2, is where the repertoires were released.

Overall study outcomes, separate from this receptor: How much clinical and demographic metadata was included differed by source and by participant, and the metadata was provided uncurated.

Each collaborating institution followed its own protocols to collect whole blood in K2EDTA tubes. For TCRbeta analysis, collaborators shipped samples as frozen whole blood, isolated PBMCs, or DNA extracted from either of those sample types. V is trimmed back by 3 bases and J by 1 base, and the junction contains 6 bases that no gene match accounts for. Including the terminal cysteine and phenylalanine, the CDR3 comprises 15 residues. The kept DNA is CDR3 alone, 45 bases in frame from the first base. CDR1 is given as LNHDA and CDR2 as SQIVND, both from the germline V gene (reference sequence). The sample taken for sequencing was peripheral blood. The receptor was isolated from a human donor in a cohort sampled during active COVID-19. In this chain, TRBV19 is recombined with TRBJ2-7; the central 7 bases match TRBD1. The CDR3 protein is CASSMGSGGSYEQYF. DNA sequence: TGTGCCAGTAGTATGGGGTCAGGGGGTTCCTACGAGCAGTACTTC.